This T cell receptor (beta chain) originates from a study of blood T cell repertoires in COVID-19. Overall study: Donors of Cohort 3 who recovered were those that had two negative PCRs, clearance, or symptom resolution. Sources were T cells, B-cell-depleted T cells, or PBMCs; the material itself was cDNA or gDNA.

This CDR3 comprises 14 residues. V lost 1 base, J lost 7 bases, and 13 bases lay in between. Germline-derived CDR1 and CDR2 are LNHNV and YYDKDF (reference sequence). Original analysis: Cell counts per sample came from amplifying reference gene primers. Assay used: immunoSEQ multiplex PCR; TCRdb lists only in-frame clones, some missing. V, J and clone size are taken as reported in that table, and D and trimming were inferred from the DNA itself. The sample consists of over 250,000 clones, 85% to 90% of them appearing once. The source is a woman aged 55-69 years in a cohort exposed to, infected with or recovered from COVID-19 (not recorded which). Specimen: PBMCs or T cells enriched from blood (not recorded which). The chain recombines TRBV15 with TRBJ1-2, with D perhaps TRBD1 (5 bases). CDR3 sequence (DNA): TGTGCCACCAGCAGAGCTAAGGGGCAGGGTGGCTACACCTTC. Amino acid sequence: CATSRAKGQGGYTF.